The 6 T cell receptor beta chains reported below all come from one sample, sequenced in a study of T cells in Graves' hyperthyroidism and ophthalmopathy. Regions amplified from RNA transcripts were the TCR beta CDR3 regions. The TCR CDR3 first-round RT-PCR relied on the HTBI primer set. TCRdb re-called the multiplex PCR reads through MiXCR, storing one row per CDR3 protein. Of approximately 360,000 distinct CDR3 sequences detected, 15% to 18% appear once; the ten largest clones hold around a quarter. Material: blood. These receptors originate from a woman under 30 with Graves' hyperthyroidism that later progressed to Graves' ophthalmopathy.

This clonotype turned up a few times. This rearrangement joins TRBV20-1 to TRBJ2-1, with 8 bases that match TRBD2. Germline trimming cut 6 bases from V and 5 bases from J; bases unmatched to any gene: 9. CDR1 DFQATT and CDR2 SNEGSKA come from the germline V gene (reference sequence). This CDR3 has 14 amino acids. DNA of the CDR3: TGCAGTGCCAGACCGGGACTAGGGGACAATGAGCAGTTCTTC. This sequence encodes CSARPGLGDNEQFF.

With regard to this clonotype: A read error is possible here, since a much larger clone lies one base away. The chain uses TRBV6-2 or TRBV6-3 and TRBJ1-2; D is ambiguous. CDR1 and CDR2 (germline): MNHEY, SVGEGT. The CDR3 loop spans 13 amino acids. This CDR3 is CASRISGKYGCTF. As DNA, the CDR3 is TGTGCCAGCAGGATTAGCGGGAAATATGGCTGCACCTTC.

The chain links TRBV19 to TRBJ1-4; tentative D call: TRBD1 (6 bases). The CDR3 covers 14 residues. Trimming removed 11 bases from V and 0 bases from J, with 13 bases in between. CDR1 and CDR2 (germline): LNHDA, SQIVND (reference sequence). The CDR3 region has the DNA TGTGCCTCAACAGGGTTTGCAACTAATGAAAAACTGTTTTTT. Residues: CASTGFATNEKLFF.

This clonotype showed up many times. This chain joins TRBV5-1 and TRBJ2-3; 10 bases are a match to TRBD2. After removal of 5 bases from V and 3 bases from J, the junction contained 9 bases not matched to a gene. The CDR3 loop spans 16 amino acids. CDR1 is SGHRS, CDR2 YFSETQ, per germline. The CDR3 region has the DNA TGCGCCAGCAGAGTGGGAGCGGGAGGGGCGACAGATACGCAGTATTTT. Residues: CASRVGAGGATDTQYF.

This clonotype has a handful of counts. The V call is TRBV5-1, the J call TRBJ2-1; TRBD2 agrees at 10 bases. The CDR3 has 14 amino acids. Trimming cost V 4 bases and J 7 bases; bases outside gene matches: 5. Germline V lookup: CDR1 SGHRS, CDR2 YFSETQ. CDR3 sequence: CASSSSGRPNEQFF. In DNA form, the CDR3 reads TGCGCCAGCAGCAGTAGCGGGAGGCCAAATGAGCAGTTCTTC.

The CDR3 loop reads CASSQDLPGLAGGQKFF. CDR3 DNA: TGCGCCAGCAGCCAAGATTTGCCGGGACTAGCGGGAGGGCAAAAGTTCTTC. V gene TRBV4-3 combines with J gene TRBJ2-1; 16 nucleotides line up with TRBD2. The germline gives CDR1 LGHNA, CDR2 YSLEER. V lost 0 bases, J lost 14 bases, and 10 bases stayed unmatched. This CDR3 region has 17 residues.